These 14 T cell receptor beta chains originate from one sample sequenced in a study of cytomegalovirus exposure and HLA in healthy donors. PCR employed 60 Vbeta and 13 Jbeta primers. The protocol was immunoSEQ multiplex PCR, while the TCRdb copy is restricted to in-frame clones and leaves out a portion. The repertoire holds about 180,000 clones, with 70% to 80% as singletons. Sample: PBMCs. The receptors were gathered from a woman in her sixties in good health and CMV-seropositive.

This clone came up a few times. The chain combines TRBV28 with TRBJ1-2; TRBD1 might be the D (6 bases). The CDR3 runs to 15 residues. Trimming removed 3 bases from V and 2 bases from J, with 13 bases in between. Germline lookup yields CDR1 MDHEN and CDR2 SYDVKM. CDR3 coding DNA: TGTGCCAGCAGTTTCCTGGTTGGGGGCAACTATGGCTACACCTTC. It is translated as CASSFLVGGNYGYTF.

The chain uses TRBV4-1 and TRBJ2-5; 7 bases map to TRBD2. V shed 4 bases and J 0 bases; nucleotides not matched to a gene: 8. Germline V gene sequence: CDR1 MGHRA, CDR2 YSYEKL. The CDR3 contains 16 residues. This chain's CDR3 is CASSPRLAFNQETQYF. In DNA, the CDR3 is TGCGCCAGCAGCCCGAGACTAGCCTTCAACCAAGAGACCCAGTACTTC.

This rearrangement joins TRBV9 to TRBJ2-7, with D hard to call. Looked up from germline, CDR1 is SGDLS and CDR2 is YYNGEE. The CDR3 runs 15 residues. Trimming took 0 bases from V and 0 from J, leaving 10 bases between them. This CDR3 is CASSVESGNSYEQYF. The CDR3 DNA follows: TGTGCCAGCAGCGTAGAATCGGGTAACTCCTACGAGCAGTACTTC. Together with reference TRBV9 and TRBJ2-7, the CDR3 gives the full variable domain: DSGVTQTPKHLITATGQRVTLRCSPRSGDLSVYWYQQSLDQGLQFLIQYYNGEERAKGNILERFSAQQFPDLHSELNLSSLELGDSALYFCASSVESGNSYEQYFGPGTRLTVT.

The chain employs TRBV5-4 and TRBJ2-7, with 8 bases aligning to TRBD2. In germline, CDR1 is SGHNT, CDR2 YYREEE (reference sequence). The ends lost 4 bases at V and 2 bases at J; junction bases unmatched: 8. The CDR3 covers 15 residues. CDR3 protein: CASSRGGISAYEQYF. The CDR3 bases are TGTGCCAGCAGCCGGGGGGGGATCTCAGCCTACGAGCAGTACTTC.

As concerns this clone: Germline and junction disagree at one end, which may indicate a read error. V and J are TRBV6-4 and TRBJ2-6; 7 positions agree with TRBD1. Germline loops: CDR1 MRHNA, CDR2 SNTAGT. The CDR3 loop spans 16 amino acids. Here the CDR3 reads CASSDSGGAGANGLTF. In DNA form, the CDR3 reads TGTGCCAGCAGTGACTCAGGGGGCGCTGGGGCCAACGGCCTGACTTTC.

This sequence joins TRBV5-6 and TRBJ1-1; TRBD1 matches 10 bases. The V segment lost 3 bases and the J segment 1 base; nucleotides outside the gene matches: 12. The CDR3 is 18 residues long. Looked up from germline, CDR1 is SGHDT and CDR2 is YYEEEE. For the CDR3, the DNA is TGTGCCAGCAGCTCCAACCCGGGACAGGGGACCAAGAACACTGAAGCTTTCTTT. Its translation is CASSSNPGQGTKNTEAFF.

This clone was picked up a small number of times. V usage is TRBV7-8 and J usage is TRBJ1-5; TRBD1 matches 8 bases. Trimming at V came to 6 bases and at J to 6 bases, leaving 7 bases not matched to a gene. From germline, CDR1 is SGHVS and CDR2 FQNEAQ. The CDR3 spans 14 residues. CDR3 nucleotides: TGTGCCAGCAGTGTTTCAGGGGGCTTTCAGCCCCAGCATTTT. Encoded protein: CASSVSGGFQPQHF.

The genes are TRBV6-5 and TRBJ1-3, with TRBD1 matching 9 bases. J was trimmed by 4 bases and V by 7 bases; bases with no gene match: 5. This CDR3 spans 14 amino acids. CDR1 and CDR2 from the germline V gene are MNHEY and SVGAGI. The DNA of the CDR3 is TGTGCCAGCACACGGACAGGGGCAGGAAACACCATATATTTT. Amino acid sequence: CASTRTGAGNTIYF.

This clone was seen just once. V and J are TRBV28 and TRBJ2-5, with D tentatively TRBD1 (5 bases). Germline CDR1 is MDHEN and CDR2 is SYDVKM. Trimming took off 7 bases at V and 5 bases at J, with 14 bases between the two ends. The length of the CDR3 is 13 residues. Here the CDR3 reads CASTPGRGETQYF. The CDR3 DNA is TGTGCCAGCACCCCAGGGCGCGGCGAGACCCAGTACTTC. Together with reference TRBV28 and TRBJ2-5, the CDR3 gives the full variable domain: DVKVTQSSRYLVKRTGEKVFLECVQDMDHENMFWYRQDPGLGLRLIYFSYDVKMKEKGDIPEGYSVSREKKERFSLILESASTNQTSMYLCASTPGRGETQYFGPGTRLLVL.

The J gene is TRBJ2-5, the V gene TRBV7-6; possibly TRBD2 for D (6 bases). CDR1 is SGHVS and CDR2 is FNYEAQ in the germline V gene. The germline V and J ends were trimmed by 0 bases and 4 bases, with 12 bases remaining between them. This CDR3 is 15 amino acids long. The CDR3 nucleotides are TGTGCCAGCAGCTTAGCGAACCAGGGAGGAGAGACCCAGTACTTC. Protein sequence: CASSLANQGGETQYF.

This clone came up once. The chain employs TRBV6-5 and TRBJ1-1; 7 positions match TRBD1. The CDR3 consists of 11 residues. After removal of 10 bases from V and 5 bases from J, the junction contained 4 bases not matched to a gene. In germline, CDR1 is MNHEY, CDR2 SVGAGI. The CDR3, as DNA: TGTGCCACCTACAGGGGTACTGAAGCTTTCTTT. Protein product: CATYRGTEAFF.

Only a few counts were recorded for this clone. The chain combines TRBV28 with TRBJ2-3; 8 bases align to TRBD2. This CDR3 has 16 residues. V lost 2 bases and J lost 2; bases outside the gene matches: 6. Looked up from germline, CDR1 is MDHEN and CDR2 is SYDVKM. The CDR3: CASSLGGGGPTDTQYF. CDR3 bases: TGTGCCAGCAGTTTAGGCGGCGGGGGGCCCACAGATACGCAGTATTTT.

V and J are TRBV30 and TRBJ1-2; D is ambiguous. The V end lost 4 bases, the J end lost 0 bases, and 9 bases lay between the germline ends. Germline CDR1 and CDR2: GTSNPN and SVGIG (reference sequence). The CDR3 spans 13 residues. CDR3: CAWMREPNYGYTF. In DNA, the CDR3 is TGTGCCTGGATGCGAGAGCCTAACTATGGCTACACCTTC.

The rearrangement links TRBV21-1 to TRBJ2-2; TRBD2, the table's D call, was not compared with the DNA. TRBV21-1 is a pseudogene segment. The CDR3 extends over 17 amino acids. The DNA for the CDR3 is TGTGCCAGCAGCGCCGCGGTCGGTTTACGGGGAGCCGGGGAGCTGTTTTTT. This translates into CASSAAVGLRGAGELFF.